This TCR beta chain was observed in a study of blood T cell repertoires in COVID-19. Study-level information: PBMCs, B-cell-depleted T cells, or T cells provided the cDNA or gDNA that made up the material.

In the authors' methods: Amplifying reference gene primers gave estimates of nucleated cell counts. Data came from immunoSEQ multiplex PCR; TCRdb stores just in-frame clones and leaves some out. V, J and clone size are those of that table, while D and trimming were read from the DNA. Here the sample spans over 40,000 clones, about 89% being singletons. Germline CDR1 reads SGHKS; CDR2 reads YYEKEE (reference sequence). V gave up 0 bases and J gave up 4 bases, with 10 bases separating them. The CDR3 runs 14 residues. The chain employs TRBV5-5 and TRBJ1-2; D unclear. The specimen sequenced was peripheral blood. The receptor was isolated from a man in his 70s with active COVID-19. The chain's CDR3 is CASSLGGLGYGYTF. The CDR3 nucleotides are TGTGCCAGCAGCTTGGGAGGGTTGGGCTATGGCTACACCTTC.